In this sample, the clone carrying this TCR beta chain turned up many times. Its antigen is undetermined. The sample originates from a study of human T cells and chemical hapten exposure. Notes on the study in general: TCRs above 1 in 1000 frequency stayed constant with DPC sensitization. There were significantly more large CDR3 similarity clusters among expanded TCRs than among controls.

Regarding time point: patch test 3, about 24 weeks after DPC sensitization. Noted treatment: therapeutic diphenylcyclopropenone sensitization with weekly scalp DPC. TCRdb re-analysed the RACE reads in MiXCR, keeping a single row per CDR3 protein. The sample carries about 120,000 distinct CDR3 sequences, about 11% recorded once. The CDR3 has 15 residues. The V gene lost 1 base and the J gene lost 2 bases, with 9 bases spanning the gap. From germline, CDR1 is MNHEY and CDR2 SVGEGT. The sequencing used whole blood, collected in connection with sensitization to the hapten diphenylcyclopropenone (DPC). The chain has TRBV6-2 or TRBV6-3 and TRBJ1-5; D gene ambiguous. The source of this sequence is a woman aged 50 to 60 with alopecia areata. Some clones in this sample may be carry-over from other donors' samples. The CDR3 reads CASSYFPAGNQPQHF. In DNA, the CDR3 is TGTGCCAGCAGTTACTTTCCCGCGGGCAATCAGCCCCAGCATTTT.